The entry below gives a single T cell receptor (beta chain) sequence along with its context. It lacks a known antigen. The sample holds no much larger clone one base away, and base qualities are not on file. These data come from a study of blood T cells in healthy people across ages (dated by TCRdb to between 2014 and 2016). Regarding the complete study: In model experiments, template switching captured about one uniquely barcoded TCR beta cDNA molecule for every two T cells. The study analyzed two additional independent replicas of 1 million unique cDNA reads from the same blood draw for two donors, one aged 18 to 30 and one aged 80 or older. The study measured age-related changes in TCR beta repertoire diversity using deep sequencing normalized with unique cDNA molecular identifiers. To avoid experimental bias, donors of different ages were spread randomly across the sequencing lanes. Four age groups were formed from the donors: young (average about 15 years), middle-aged (more than 35), aged (roughly 59) and long-lived (about 75).

The cysteine opens and the phenylalanine closes a CDR3 of 13 amino acids. Only the CDR3 region is kept as DNA, spanning 39 bases read in frame from base 1. V loses 3 bases of germline sequence and J loses 9 bases, and the interval between the two ends is 13 bases. According to the germline V gene, CDR1 reads SGHRS and CDR2 reads YFSETQ. Library method: 5' RACE. Sequencing was performed on an Illumina HiSeq 2500. A second PCR of about 6 to 12 cycles was performed with a sample-barcoded 5' primer and a J-beta primer mix. Each TCR beta cDNA molecule received a unique molecular identifier from a template-switch 5' adaptor carrying 12 random nucleotides. Each sample yielded at least 2.5 million CDR3-containing paired-end reads. First-strand cDNA was synthesized from all RNA with the Mint cDNA synthesis kit, primed by a TRBC-specific oligonucleotide. Following uracil-DNA glycosylase treatment, all cDNA underwent a first 18-cycle PCR with the universal primers M1SS and BC2_uni_R. The study's processing was this. For normalization, 1 million high-quality reads, each with a distinct molecular identifier, were randomly selected from each sample. Instead of being binned into consensus sequences, reads that shared molecular identifiers were thrown out. MiTCR, with a Q25 quality threshold and the strictest error-elimination algorithm, was used for CDR3 identification, clonotype clustering and error correction. A nonparametric unseen species model with Euler transformation was used to estimate a lower bound on total TCR beta diversity. TCRdb applied fastp at Q25 and MiXCR to the public reads, then kept only in-frame beta chains. Rows with a matching CDR3 protein are joined into one entry that keeps the most common DNA and genes. For this entry, the V and J calls and clone size follow TCRdb and not the study's own pipeline. This sample holds around 1.5 million distinct CDR3 sequences; 55% to 75% were observed only once. The ten most abundant clones make up over 5.5% of the sample.

Donors were under 40 systemically healthy Caucasian individuals from Russia aged roughly 6 to 100 years. Each donor gave about 9.8 milliliters of peripheral blood, drawn into EDTA-treated Vacutainer tubes. Ficoll-Paque density-gradient centrifugation was used to isolate PBMCs, with at least 6 million obtained per sample. Trizol reagent was used to extract total RNA from PBMCs, with at least 5.5 micrograms per sample. The percentages of naive CD45RAhigh/CD27high T cells were determined by flow cytometry on a PBMC aliquot from every donor. The research as a whole found: The long-lived group showed more naive CD4+ T cells, fewer expanded clones and increased TCR diversity than the aged group, suggesting age selection. A strong correlation was found between observed TCR beta diversity and the percentage of naive T cells measured by flow cytometry. Conclusive comparison of naive and antigen-experienced compartments was prevented by the profiling of bulk unsorted PBMCs. Because donor CMV infection status was unknown, age-related changes in expanded clonotypes were potentially confounded. Estimates of total diversity based on one million sequenced T cells were considered lower bounds and underestimates. Observed TCR beta diversity per million T cells fell roughly linearly with age, and a significant reduction was already apparent by age around 40.

The sample consisted of blood. The TCR was taken from a man in his late teens or twenties in good health. The chain links TRBV5-1 with TRBJ2-4, with TRBD2 as a weak D call on 6 bases. CDR3 region: CASSWDFVGIQYF. The nucleotides are TGCGCCAGCAGCTGGGACTTCGTGGGCATTCAGTACTTC.